Included here is one TCR beta chain sequence, with context. This clonotype was recorded many times. It has no known antigen specificity. Per-base qualities were not stored, and no clone one base away is much larger. Moderately to severely active disease, a Clinical Activity Score of at least 3, a NOSPECS grade of at least 4, and a duration under 3 months were present in ophthalmopathy patients. Any patient with an uncontrolled infection, another autoimmune disease, pregnancy or lactation was excluded. Diagnoses were established on the basis of clinical symptoms, serum thyroxine and TRAb, thyroid ultrasound, and orbital computed tomography. Ficoll-Paque density gradient centrifugation was used to isolate PBMCs from about 9 ml of fresh peripheral blood. Total RNA was extracted with Trizol reagent, and quality was checked on an Agilent 2100 Bioanalyzer. The record originates from a study of T cells in Graves' hyperthyroidism and ophthalmopathy (dated by TCRdb to the late 2010s). For the wider study: Peripheral blood samples were taken at initial diagnosis, before any treatment was given. A discovery cohort of about 96 patients, 43 with Graves' ophthalmopathy and approximately 55 with stable Graves' hyperthyroidism, was used to find distinguishing TCR V-J signatures. Prospective prediction of ophthalmopathy was tested in an independent validation cohort of some 19 hyperthyroidism patients and 17 patients who later progressed to ophthalmopathy. The roughly 94 discovery patients were randomly split 7:3 into training and test sets. In addition, the study compared T-cell repertoires in thyroid tissue and in blood from several Graves' hyperthyroidism patients. Once sampling was done, hyperthyroidism patients were given methimazole at a starting dose of 30 mg daily, whereas ophthalmopathy patients were given high-dose intravenous methylprednisolone. According to the paper, TCR Vbeta CDR3 sequencing was carried out on over 130 peripheral blood samples, which came from 40 to 45 ophthalmopathy, around 74 hyperthyroidism and approximately 17 progressor patients. Study-level results and caveats: In validation, progression to ophthalmopathy was predicted by the model with almost 71% sensitivity and nearly 75% specificity, a median of about 6.4 months before onset. A model built on a 13 V-J signature distinguished ophthalmopathy from stable hyperthyroidism, reaching around 88% sensitivity and 81.08% specificity in cross-validation and 80%/75% in testing. Sample size was not statistically predetermined, and investigators were not blinded to group allocation. Blood samples also contained most of the expanded thyroid clonotypes (frequency above 0.001), which suggests that blood repertoires may reflect thyroid immune responses.

V is cut by 0 bases and J by 5 bases, and the space between the germline ends is 5 bases. Including the terminal cysteine and phenylalanine, the CDR3 comprises 12 residues. Only the CDR3 DNA stays, 36 bases, in frame from base 1. The germline V gene supplies CDR1 SGDLS and CDR2 YYNGEE. Amplification of TCR beta CDR3 regions was carried out from RNA transcripts. The first round of RT-PCR for the TCR CDR3 was performed with the HTBI primer set and the Qiagen OneStep RT-PCR kit. Libraries were constructed in a second round of multiplex PCR, after which size selection and purification were performed. Libraries were sequenced paired-end with 100 bp reads on an Illumina HiSeq2000. The authors processed their data as follows. Raw data were processed with SOAPnuke, discarding reads with adapters, uncalled bases, mean Phred below 15, or no exact constant-primer or identifier match. COPE v1.2.5 was used to merge the high-quality paired reads, and each unique nucleotide sequence was defined as a clonotype. MiTCR v1.1 was used to align the clonotypes against IMGT TRBV, TRBD and TRBJ reference segments. The analysis was restricted to V-J combinations with a frequency above 0.0001, which together covered 99.2% of the repertoires. A TCS score was defined as the ratio of F50 (clonal expansion) to E x V (chaos), with BLOSUM62-based TCRdist applied between CDR3 peptides within each V-J. Welch's t-statistics and random forest reduced approximately 520 V-J features to roughly 13, which were used in a naive Bayes classifier (R e1071). Starting from the raw public reads, TCRdb applied fastp trimming at Q25, assembled clones with MiXCR and retained in-frame beta chains. Here each entry gathers all rows of one CDR3 protein and keeps the most common genes and DNA. The V and J calls, along with clone size, are taken from TCRdb and not from the paper's own processing. This sample comprises around 600,000 distinct CDR3 sequences, roughly 15% of them detected only once. Roughly an eighth of the sample comes from the top ten.

The sequence links TRBV9 to TRBJ1-2; a confident D gene designation cannot be given. Sample: blood. This receptor was obtained from a woman aged 50 to 60 with Graves' ophthalmopathy. The CDR3 corresponds to CASSVGGYGYTF. The DNA is TGTGCCAGCAGCGTAGGGGGATATGGCTACACCTTC. Reference TRBV9 and TRBJ1-2 genes cover what lies past the CDR3, so the full variable domain is DSGVTQTPKHLITATGQRVTLRCSPRSGDLSVYWYQQSLDQGLQFLIQYYNGEERAKGNILERFSAQQFPDLHSELNLSSLELGDSALYFCASSVGGYGYTFGSGTRLTVV.